Below are 27 T cell receptor beta chains sequenced from a single sample in a study of T cell clonality in common variable immunodeficiency. The assay was immunoSEQ multiplex PCR, and TCRdb's table has in-frame clones only and misses some. The sample lists tens of thousands of clones, none appearing once, the ten largest making up 5% to 7%. Input material: peripheral blood mononuclear cells. All receptors derive from a person aged 18 to 69 in good health.

This clone was recorded at least ten times. The read comes to an end 3 residues before the CDR3 does, leaving the germline J gene to fill in the end. The chain carries TRBV4-2 and TRBJ1-4; no clear D. Germline-derived CDR1 and CDR2 are LGHNA and YNFKEQ. V was cut by 0 bases and J by 0 bases, with 5 bases left in between. This CDR3 comprises 15 residues. The DNA read from the CDR3 is TGTGCCAGCAGCCAAGACCGGGCAACTAATGAAAAA. Its protein is CASSQDRATNEK. The full CDR3 protein is CASSQDRATNEKLFF.

This clone was detected many times. The read ends 3 residues early relative to the CDR3; the germline J gene fills the gap. This sequence joins TRBV20-1 and TRBJ1-1; 8 nucleotides agree with TRBD1. Germline assignment: CDR1 DFQATT and CDR2 SNEGSKA (reference sequence). Unmatched junction bases numbered 5, after V lost 6 bases and J lost 5 bases. The CDR3 contains 12 residues. CDR3 in amino acids: CSAYTGGTEAFF. The DNA read from the CDR3 is TGCAGTGCATATACAGGGGGGACTGAA.

This clone has ten or more counts. With the read ending 3 residues before the CDR3 end, the germline J gene is used to fill in that end. The chain uses TRBV6-1 and TRBJ2-3; D is possibly TRBD1 (7 bases). CDR1 MNHNS and CDR2 SASEGT come from the germline V gene. CDR3 length equals 14 residues. V was shortened by 4 bases and J by 5 bases, with 13 bases between the two germline ends. This chain's CDR3 is CASSGAQGGDTQYF. CDR3 DNA (partial): TGTGCCAGCAGTGGGGCCCAGGGGGGAGATACG.

This clone was seen repeatedly, ten times or more. The observed sequence ends 3 residues before the CDR3 terminus, with the missing tail filled in from the germline J gene. This sequence joins TRBV10-3 and TRBJ2-7, with TRBD1 matching 8 bases. In germline, CDR1 is ENHRY, CDR2 SYGVKD. Losses at the gene ends were 6 bases for V and 6 bases for J; bases not matched to a gene: 4. This CDR3 is 12 amino acids long. The CDR3 reads CAISQTGVEQYF. The CDR3 DNA, read in part, is TGTGCCATCAGCCAGACAGGGGTCGAG.

This clone has a count of ten or more. CDR3 sequence: CSATSEGEQFF. Incomplete CDR3 DNA: TGCAGTGCTACTAGCGAAGGTGAG. The rearrangement uses TRBV20-1 and TRBJ2-1, with D tentatively TRBD2 (6 bases). The read comes to an end 3 residues before the CDR3 does, leaving the germline J gene to fill in the end. Germline V lookup: CDR1 DFQATT, CDR2 SNEGSKA (reference sequence). Trimming stripped 4 bases from V and 9 bases from J, with 10 bases between. There are 11 residues in the CDR3.

This clone was recorded at least ten times. Read sequence stops 3 residues before the CDR3 end, and the germline J gene provides the missing end. The V gene is TRBV19, the J gene TRBJ2-7; 9 positions agree with TRBD1. The length of the CDR3 is 14 residues. The J segment lost 5 bases and the V segment lost 5 bases, leaving 7 bases of the junction unmatched. CDR1 is LNHDA and CDR2 is SQIVND in the germline V gene (reference sequence). The CDR3 here is CASSPGTGPNEQYF. The sequenced CDR3 bases are TGTGCCAGTAGTCCTGGGACAGGGCCCAACGAG.

In its sample, this clone was seen many times. The sequenced fragment ends 3 residues before the CDR3 boundary, so the rest is inferred from the germline J gene. The gene calls are TRBV20-1 and TRBJ2-7; the D gene is possibly TRBD2 (5 bases). Trimming took off 1 base at V and 3 bases at J, with 10 bases between the two ends. The CDR3 contains 13 residues. The germline V gene encodes CDR1 DFQATT and CDR2 SNEGSKA (reference sequence). CDR3 amino acids: CSARGGSYYEQYF. The DNA read from the CDR3 is TGCAGTGCTAGAGGAGGGTCATACTACGAG.

This clone was counted a few times. Sequencing ends 3 residues short of the CDR3 end; the germline J gene provides the rest. V gene TRBV10-3 combines with J gene TRBJ2-7, with TRBD1 identical over 11 bases. CDR3 length: 13 residues. The germline gives CDR1 ENHRY, CDR2 SYGVKD. Germline trimming cut 7 bases from V and 5 bases from J; bases unmatched to any gene: 4. The CDR3 loop is CAITRDRGDEQYF. The sequenced part of the CDR3 DNA is TGTGCCATCACCCGGGACAGGGGGGACGAG.

At least ten counts were recorded for this clone. The sequence runs out 3 residues before the end of the CDR3; the remainder is reconstructed from the germline J gene. The chain uses TRBV5-4 and TRBJ1-3; D remains ambiguous. The germline gives CDR1 SGHNT, CDR2 YYREEE (reference sequence). The CDR3 totals 14 residues. Trimming removed 4 bases from V and 0 bases from J, with 8 bases in between. Partial CDR3 DNA: TGTGCCAGCAGCCCCCAGAGCTCTGGAAACACC. It yields the protein CASSPQSSGNT. In full, the CDR3 is CASSPQSSGNTIYF.

This clone was detected many times. With the read ending 3 residues before the CDR3 end, the germline J gene is used to fill in that end. The rearrangement uses TRBV28 and TRBJ2-3, with a tentative D call TRBD2 (5 bases). This CDR3 spans 14 amino acids. The germline V gene encodes CDR1 MDHEN and CDR2 SYDVKM. Trimming stripped 6 bases from V and 0 bases from J, with 10 bases between. The CDR3 loop reads CASSLDSSTDTQYF. CDR3 DNA (partial): TGTGCCAGCAGCTTGGACTCGAGCACAGATACG.

In its sample, this clone was seen many times. The read ends 3 residues before the CDR3 terminus; that terminus is restored from the germline J gene. V and J are TRBV20-1 and TRBJ1-1; 7 nucleotides align to TRBD1. The CDR3 length is 15 residues. The germline gives CDR1 DFQATT, CDR2 SNEGSKA (reference sequence). Germline trimming cut 1 base from V and 0 bases from J; bases unmatched to any gene: 5. Partial CDR3 DNA: TGCAGTGCTAGAGGGGGACAGCTCATGAACACTGAA. This codes for CSARGGQLMNTE. The full CDR3 protein is CSARGGQLMNTEAFF.

This clone occurred many times. The CDR3 extends 3 residues past the end of the read, so its final part is completed from the germline J gene. The chain combines TRBV19 with TRBJ1-5; TRBD1 is a possible D gene (5 bases). Germline V CDR1 and CDR2: LNHDA, SQIVND (reference sequence). V was pared by 5 bases and J by 5 bases, with 19 bases between. This CDR3 region has 16 residues. CDR3 DNA, as far as it was read: TGTGCCAGTAGTTCCCAACCGGGACGGGGGGATCAGCCC. Translated, it gives CASSSQPGRGDQP. The full CDR3 protein reads CASSSQPGRGDQPQHF.

This clone was recorded many times. The junction shows a germline mismatch at one end, possibly a read error. The read terminates 3 residues before the CDR3 end, so the remaining end is supplied by the germline J gene. The genes are TRBV4-2 and TRBJ1-1, with a weak D call TRBD1 (5 bases). Germline CDR1 LGHNA, CDR2 YNFKEQ. The CDR3 has 15 amino acids. This chain's CDR3 is CASREQKGQYTEAFF. The CDR3 bases that were read are TGCGCCAGCAGGGAACAGAAGGGGCAGTACACTGAA.

In its sample, this clone was seen many times. The read falls 3 residues short of the CDR3 end, and the missing part is taken from the germline J gene. The rearrangement joins TRBV28 to TRBJ2-5, with TRBD1 matching over 7 bases. This CDR3 comprises 16 residues. Germline V CDR1 and CDR2: MDHEN, SYDVKM. V shed 6 bases, J shed 0 bases, and the junction held 10 bases outside the gene matches. The sequenced CDR3 bases are TGTGCCAGCAGCATCCCCGGGACAGTGTACCAAGAGACC. This translates into CASSIPGTVYQET. The complete CDR3 protein is CASSIPGTVYQETQYF. The variable domain in full, with the rest retrieved from reference TRBV28 and TRBJ2-5, is DVKVTQSSRYLVKRTGEKVFLECVQDMDHENMFWYRQDPGLGLRLIYFSYDVKMKEKGDIPEGYSVSREKKERFSLILESASTNQTSMYLCASSIPGTVYQETQYFGPGTRLLVL.

This clone has a count of ten or more. The read terminates 3 residues before the CDR3 end, so the remaining end is supplied by the germline J gene. The rearrangement uses TRBV29-1 and TRBJ2-5; 7 bases fit TRBD1. With V trimmed by 6 bases and J by 4 bases, 8 bases remained unmatched. The CDR3 runs to 13 residues. Germline V gene data show CDR1 as SQVTM and CDR2 as ANQGSEA. Partial CDR3 DNA: TGCAGCGTGGGGGACAGCCCCTTAGAGACC. Its protein is CSVGDSPLET. Given in full, the CDR3 is CSVGDSPLETQYF.

In this sample, this clone turned up many times. CDR3 in amino acids: CASSRGGDNTEAFF. The sequenced part of the CDR3 DNA is TGTGCCAGCAGTCGAGGGGGGGACAACACTGAA. The genes are TRBV28 and TRBJ1-1; TRBD1 might be the D (6 bases). From the germline J gene comes the end of the CDR3, since the read stops 3 residues before it. CDR3 length: 14 amino acids. Trimming left V 5 bases short and J 2 bases short, with 12 bases between. Germline assignment: CDR1 MDHEN and CDR2 SYDVKM.

This clone is labeled large (0.1 to 1%). The CDR3 end lies 3 residues beyond the end of the read and is filled in from the germline J gene. The chain combines TRBV7-6 with TRBJ2-5; D remains ambiguous. This CDR3 has 13 residues. The V and J ends lost 4 bases and 4 bases respectively, with 10 bases between them. CDR1 is SGHVS and CDR2 is FNYEAQ in the germline V gene. CDR3 bases read: TGTGCCAGCAGCTCCGAGCCCCGAGAGACC. Encoded protein: CASSSEPRET. In full, the CDR3 is CASSSEPRETQYF.

There are a few counts of this clone. The sequenced fragment ends 3 residues before the CDR3 boundary, so the rest is inferred from the germline J gene. The chain employs TRBV27 and TRBJ2-7; tentative D call: TRBD2 (5 bases). Germline V gene sequence: CDR1 MNHEY, CDR2 SMNVEV (reference sequence). This CDR3 is 13 amino acids long. The V gene lost 2 bases and the J gene lost 6 bases, with 11 bases spanning the gap. CDR3 sequence: CASSLGIEGEQYF. CDR3 DNA, as far as it was read: TGTGCCAGCAGTTTAGGCATAGAGGGCGAG.

In this sample, this clone turned up many times. A junction boundary mismatches the germline segment, possibly from a read error. Sequencing ends 3 residues short of the CDR3 end; the germline J gene provides the rest. This chain links TRBV4-2 with TRBJ2-7; 8 bases fit TRBD2. CDR1 LGHNA and CDR2 YNFKEQ come from the germline V gene. The CDR3 runs to 17 residues. CDR3 region: CASSQEMWGLGSYEQYF. CDR3 DNA (partial): TGCGCCAGCAGCCAAGAAATGTGGGGACTAGGCTCCTACGAG.

This clone showed up many times. The read falls 3 residues short of the CDR3 end, and the missing part is taken from the germline J gene. V is TRBV6-2 or TRBV6-3 and J is TRBJ2-5, with D perhaps TRBD2 (6 bases). CDR1 MNHEY and CDR2 SVGEGT come from the germline V gene. This CDR3 comprises 11 residues. The covered CDR3 bases are TGTGCCAGCAGCCGGGGGAGTACC. This translates into CASSRGST. The CDR3, in full, reads CASSRGSTQYF.

This clone has at least ten counts. The read gets to within 3 residues of the CDR3 end, and the germline J gene fills in the rest. This chain uses TRBV19 with TRBJ2-1; 9 bases match TRBD1. This CDR3 comprises 14 residues. Germline CDR1 is LNHDA and CDR2 is SQIVND (reference sequence). Trimming took 4 bases from V and 3 from J; bases not matched to a gene: 1. CDR3 sequence: CASSRGQGYNEQFF. The sequenced part of the CDR3 DNA is TGTGCCAGTAGTAGGGGACAGGGCTACAATGAG.

This clone showed up many times. Coverage ceases 3 residues before the CDR3 finishes, and the germline J gene fills in the end. The chain couples TRBV20-1 to TRBJ2-5; 12 bases line up with TRBD1. The J segment lost 5 bases and the V segment lost 5 bases, leaving 3 bases of the junction unmatched. From germline, CDR1 is DFQATT and CDR2 SNEGSKA (reference sequence). The CDR3 contains 13 residues. The sequenced part of the CDR3 DNA is TGCAGTGCTCCGGGACAGGGGGCCGAGACC. Its translation: CSAPGQGAET. The CDR3 in its entirety is CSAPGQGAETQYF.

At least ten counts were recorded for this clone. The CDR3 here is CASSTGNTIYF. CDR3 DNA, as far as it was read: TGTGCCAGCTCGACAGGAAACACC. The V and J genes are TRBV18 and TRBJ1-3; D gene ambiguous. Read coverage stops 3 residues before the CDR3 terminus; the germline J gene supplies the remainder. With 6 bases removed from V and 4 bases from J, the gap between germline ends came to 4 bases. The CDR3 is made up of 11 amino acids. The germline V gene has CDR1 KGHSH and CDR2 LQKENI.

A few counts support this clone. The read ends 3 residues early relative to the CDR3; the germline J gene fills the gap. The chain employs TRBV10-3 and TRBJ2-5; D ambiguous. The CDR3 sequence is 13 residues long. The V gene's germline CDR1 is ENHRY and CDR2 SYGVKD. The V gene lost 4 bases and the J gene lost 1 base, with 7 bases spanning the gap. The CDR3 protein is CAISGGLQETQYF. The part of the CDR3 DNA that was read is TGTGCCATCAGTGGAGGCCTCCAAGAGACC.

This clone was counted at least ten times. The DNA ends 3 residues before the CDR3 does, and the rest of the CDR3 is filled in from the germline J gene. The V gene is TRBV7-7, the J gene TRBJ2-7; TRBD1 might be the D (6 bases). The CDR3 sequence is 14 residues long. V lost 5 bases, J lost 1 base, and 12 bases lay in between. Germline loops: CDR1 SSHAT, CDR2 FNYEAQ (reference sequence). The CDR3 sequence is CASSPSGHSYEQYF. The CDR3 DNA, read in part, is TGTGCCAGCAGCCCTTCGGGACATTCCTACGAG.

Many counts were recorded for this clone. The missing CDR3 end, 3 residues past where the read stops, is filled in from the germline J gene. V and J are TRBV20-1 and TRBJ2-1; 12 nucleotides line up with TRBD2. The CDR3 length is 14 residues. The ends lost 5 bases at V and 9 bases at J; junction bases unmatched: 8. Germline CDR1 reads DFQATT; CDR2 reads SNEGSKA (reference sequence). The CDR3 DNA, read in part, is TGCAGTGCTGCTAGCGGGGGGGTTTTTGGTGAG. This sequence encodes CSAASGGVFGE. The complete CDR3 protein is CSAASGGVFGEQFF.

This clone was counted at least ten times. From the germline J gene comes the end of the CDR3, since the read stops 3 residues before it. This sequence joins TRBV28 and TRBJ2-2; no clear D. V shed 2 bases and J shed 7 bases, with 14 bases lying between them. This CDR3 comprises 15 residues. Germline values: CDR1 MDHEN, CDR2 SYDVKM. The CDR3 bases that were read are TGTGCCAGCAGTTTACTCACAGAGGTCGGCGGGGAG. Translating gives CASSLLTEVGGE. The entire CDR3 sequence reads CASSLLTEVGGELFF.